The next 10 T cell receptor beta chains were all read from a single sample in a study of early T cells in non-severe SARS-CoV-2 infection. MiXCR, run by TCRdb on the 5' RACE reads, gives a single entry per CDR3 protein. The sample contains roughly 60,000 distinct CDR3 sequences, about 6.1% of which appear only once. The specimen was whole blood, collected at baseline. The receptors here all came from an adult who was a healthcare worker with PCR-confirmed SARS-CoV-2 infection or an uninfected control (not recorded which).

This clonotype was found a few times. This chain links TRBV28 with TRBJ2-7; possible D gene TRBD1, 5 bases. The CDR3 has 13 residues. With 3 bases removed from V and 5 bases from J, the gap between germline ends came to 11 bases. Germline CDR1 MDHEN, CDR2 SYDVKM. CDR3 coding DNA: TGTGCCAGCAGTTTGGGGCAGGACCACGAGCAGTACTTC. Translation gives CASSLGQDHEQYF.

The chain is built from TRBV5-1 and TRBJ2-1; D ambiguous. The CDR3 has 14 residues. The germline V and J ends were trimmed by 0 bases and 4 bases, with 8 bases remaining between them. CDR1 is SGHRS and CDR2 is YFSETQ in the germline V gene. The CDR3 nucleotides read TGCGCCAGCAGCTTGGGGGCAGATTACAATGAGCAGTTCTTC. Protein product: CASSLGADYNEQFF.

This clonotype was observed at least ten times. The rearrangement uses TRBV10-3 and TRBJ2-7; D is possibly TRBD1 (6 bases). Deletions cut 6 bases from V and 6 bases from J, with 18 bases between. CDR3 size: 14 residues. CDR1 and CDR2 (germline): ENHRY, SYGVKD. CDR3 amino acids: CAISQQGPSGEQYF. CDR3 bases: TGTGCCATCAGCCAACAGGGTCCATCCGGCGAGCAGTACTTC.

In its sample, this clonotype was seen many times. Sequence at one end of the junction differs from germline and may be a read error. The CDR3 DNA reads TGTGCCAGCAGCTTCGGGGACGCCCAACCGCCATACTTC. Its protein product is CASSFGDAQPPYF. The chain has TRBV7-9 and TRBJ1-2; TRBD1 is a possible D gene (5 bases). The CDR3 sequence is 13 residues long. Germline V lookup: CDR1 SEHNR, CDR2 FQNEAQ (reference sequence).

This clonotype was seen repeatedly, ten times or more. CDR3: CSAMRRGRINSPLHF. The CDR3 bases are TGCAGTGCTATGAGGAGAGGACGGATCAATTCACCCCTCCACTTT. The chain employs TRBV20-1 and TRBJ1-6, with unresolved D. Trimming took off 4 bases at V and 7 bases at J, with 17 bases between the two ends. There are 15 residues in the CDR3. Germline loops: CDR1 DFQATT, CDR2 SNEGSKA (reference sequence).

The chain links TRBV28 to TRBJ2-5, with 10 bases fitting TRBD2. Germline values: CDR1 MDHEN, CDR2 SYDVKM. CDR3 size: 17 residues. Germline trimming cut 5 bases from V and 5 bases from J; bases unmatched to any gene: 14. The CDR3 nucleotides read TGTGCCAGCAGTCCCTTCCCTAGCGGGGGTTATCAGGAGACCCAGTACTTC. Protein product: CASSPFPSGGYQETQYF. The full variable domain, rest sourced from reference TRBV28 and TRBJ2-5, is DVKVTQSSRYLVKRTGEKVFLECVQDMDHENMFWYRQDPGLGLRLIYFSYDVKMKEKGDIPEGYSVSREKKERFSLILESASTNQTSMYLCASSPFPSGGYQETQYFGPGTRLLVL.

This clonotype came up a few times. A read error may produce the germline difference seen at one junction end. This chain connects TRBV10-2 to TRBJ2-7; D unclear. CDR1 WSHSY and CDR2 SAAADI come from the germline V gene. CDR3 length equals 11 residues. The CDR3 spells CASTEAVEQYF. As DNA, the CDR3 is TGCGCCAGCACTGAGGCCGTCGAGCAGTACTTC.

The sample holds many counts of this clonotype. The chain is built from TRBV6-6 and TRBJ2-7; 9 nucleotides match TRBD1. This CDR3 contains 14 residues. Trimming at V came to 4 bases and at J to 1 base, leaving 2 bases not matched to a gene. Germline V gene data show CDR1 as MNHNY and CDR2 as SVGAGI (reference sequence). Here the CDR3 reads CASSSGTGSYEQYF. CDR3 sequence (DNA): TGTGCCAGCAGTTCAGGGACAGGGTCCTACGAGCAGTACTTC.

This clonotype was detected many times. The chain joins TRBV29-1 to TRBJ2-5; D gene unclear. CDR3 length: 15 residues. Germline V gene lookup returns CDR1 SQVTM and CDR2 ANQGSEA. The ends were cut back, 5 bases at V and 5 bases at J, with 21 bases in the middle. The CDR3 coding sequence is TGCAGCGTTTTGGGTACACCGATCTTAGGGGAGACCCAGTACTTC. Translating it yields CSVLGTPILGETQYF.

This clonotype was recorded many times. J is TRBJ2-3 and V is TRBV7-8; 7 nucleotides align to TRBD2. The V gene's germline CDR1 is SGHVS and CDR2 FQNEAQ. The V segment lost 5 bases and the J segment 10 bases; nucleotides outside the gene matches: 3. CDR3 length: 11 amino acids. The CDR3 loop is CASSPRGAQYF. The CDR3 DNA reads TGTGCCAGCAGCCCCCGGGGGGCGCAGTATTTT. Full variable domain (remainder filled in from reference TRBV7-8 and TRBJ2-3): GAGVSQSPRYKVAKRGQDVALRCDPISGHVSLFWYQQALGQGPEFLTYFQNEAQLDKSGLPSDRFFAERPEGSVSTLKIQRTQQEDSAVYLCASSPRGAQYFGPGTRLTVL.